The T cell receptor (beta chain) under discussion was sequenced for a study of CD8 T cells in Susac syndrome. Looking at the study overall: When their blood was taken, patients with Susac syndrome were therapy-naive, taking corticosteroids, or taking intravenous immunoglobulin alone. General study points: The CD4+ T cell repertoires that were profiled in Susac syndrome showed no clonal expansion.

The CDR3 length is 12 residues. Germline lookup yields CDR1 MDHEN and CDR2 SYDVKM. V was shortened by 5 bases and J by 10 bases, with 14 bases between the two germline ends. On this clonotype itself: Its antigen remains unknown.

In contrast to the negatively isolated CD8+ and CD4+ T cells, TEMRA cells were FACS-enriched. With random hexamers, roughly 0.5 to 1 ug RNA was reverse transcribed. The CDR3 of TCR beta was amplified by immunoSEQ multiplex PCR across 54 Vbeta and 13 Jbeta. From the immunoSEQ multiplex PCR reads, TCRdb called clonotypes with MiXCR, one entry per CDR3 protein. The table shows 150,000 to 200,000 distinct CDR3 sequences, with 75% to 95% occurring only once. Input material: CD4+ T cells from PBMCs. The sequence came from a human donor with Susac syndrome. The chain recombines TRBV28 with TRBJ1-1, with a weak D call TRBD1 (5 bases). CDR3 protein: CASSPSEGRAFF. DNA for the CDR3: TGTGCCAGCAGTCCGTCTGAGGGACGAGCTTTCTTT.